Reported below is one T cell receptor (beta chain). The sample belongs to a study of blood T cell repertoires in COVID-19. Trimming pared 6 bases from V and 3 bases from J, leaving 11 bases between. The CDR3 contains 13 residues. Per the original methods: For nucleated cells, counts were estimated from reference gene primer amplification. Measured with immunoSEQ multiplex PCR; TCRdb has only the in-frame clones, and not every one. That table is the source of V, J and clone size, and D and trimming were worked out from the DNA. The sample holds approximately 220,000 clones, roughly 84% seen once. The genes are TRBV12-3 or TRBV12-4 and TRBJ2-5; D might be TRBD2 (6 bases). The TCR sequence derives from a man in his forties with acute or convalescent COVID-19. Sample: peripheral blood. The chain's CDR3 is CASRGTGEETQYF. The CDR3 bases are TGTGCCAGCAGGGGGACTGGAGAAGAGACCCAGTACTTC.